The 15 T cell receptor beta chains below all came from one sample that was sequenced in a study of early T cells in non-severe SARS-CoV-2 infection. TCRdb re-analysed the 5' RACE reads in MiXCR, keeping a single row per CDR3 protein. The sample has about 38,000 distinct CDR3 sequences; 3.5% to 5% are singletons. The sequenced sample consisted of whole blood. Receptors were obtained from an adult who was a healthcare worker with PCR-confirmed SARS-CoV-2 infection or an uninfected control (not recorded which).

The genes are TRBV7-9 and TRBJ1-2; D is undetermined. V lost 4 bases to trimming and J lost 3 bases, with 12 bases between them. CDR3 length: 14 amino acids. Germline loops: CDR1 SEHNR, CDR2 FQNEAQ (reference sequence). The CDR3 nucleotides read TGTGCCAGCAGCTCCCACTTCGGTGACTATGGCTACACCTTC. This codes for CASSSHFGDYGYTF.

The rearrangement links TRBV2 to TRBJ1-6; D unclear. V was cut by 4 bases and J by 12 bases, with 4 bases left in between. This CDR3 has 10 residues. Germline V CDR1 and CDR2: SNHLY, FYNNEI. In DNA form, the CDR3 reads TGTGCCAGCAGTGTAGGACCCCTCCACTTT. Translating it yields CASSVGPLHF.

Turning to this clonotype: Because it lacks the conserved phenylalanine or tryptophan at the end, this CDR3 is likely a read error. The V gene is TRBV3-1, the J gene TRBJ1-4; a possible D gene is TRBD1 (5 bases). CDR1 is LGHDT, CDR2 YNNKEL, per germline (reference sequence). The V gene lost 5 bases and the J gene lost 5 bases, with 12 bases spanning the gap. The CDR3 sequence is 14 residues long. The CDR3 sequence is CASSLGRPNEKLFS. Here the CDR3 DNA reads TGTGCCAGCAGCTTGGGACGGCCGAATGAAAAACTGTTTTCT.

This clonotype was recorded many times. The V and J genes are TRBV7-9 and TRBJ2-1; 12 nucleotides match TRBD2. The CDR3 runs to 15 residues. V trimming: 6 bases; J trimming: 6 bases; junction bases outside the gene matches: 6. Germline V gives CDR1 SEHNR, CDR2 FQNEAQ (reference sequence). CDR3 DNA sequence: TGTGCCAGCAGTTCGCTAGCGGGGGGGCTCAATGAGCAGTTCTTC. Residues: CASSSLAGGLNEQFF.

The V call is TRBV20-1, the J call TRBJ1-1; D gene uncertain. The CDR3 runs to 12 residues. Germline CDR1 reads DFQATT; CDR2 reads SNEGSKA (reference sequence). Trimming shortened V by 1 base and J by 2 bases, and 5 bases separated the two germline ends. CDR3 in amino acids: CSARGPNTEAFF. In DNA, the CDR3 is TGCAGTGCTAGAGGCCCCAACACTGAAGCTTTCTTT.

This clonotype came up a few times. The J gene is TRBJ1-2, the V gene TRBV9, with TRBD1 as a possible D gene (5 bases). The CDR3 has 14 amino acids. The germline CDR1 and CDR2 sequences are SGDLS and YYNGEE. The V and J ends lost 0 bases and 4 bases respectively, with 10 bases between them. The CDR3: CASSVAGTFYGYTF. CDR3 in DNA: TGTGCCAGCAGCGTAGCGGGGACCTTCTATGGCTACACCTTC.

Of note for this clonotype: As the CDR3 is not closed by the conserved phenylalanine or tryptophan, this likely results from a read error. Written as DNA, the CDR3 is TGTGCCAGCTCACCACCGGGAAGCAGCTCCTACGAGCAGTACTCC. This translates into CASSPPGSSSYEQYS. The chain combines TRBV18 with TRBJ2-7; D unclear. This CDR3 spans 15 amino acids. The V end was cut by 0 bases, the J end by 0 bases, with 9 bases between. The germline gives CDR1 KGHSH, CDR2 LQKENI.

In this sample, this clonotype turned up many times. The chain combines TRBV11-3 with TRBJ2-1; D remains ambiguous. The ends were cut back, 5 bases at V and 2 bases at J, with 13 bases in the middle. This CDR3 has 15 residues. Per the germline V gene, CDR1 is SGHNT and CDR2 is YENEEA. DNA of the CDR3: TGTGCCAGCAGCCTGGGCCCCACAACCTACAATGAGCAGTTCTTC. It codes for CASSLGPTTYNEQFF.

This clonotype has ten or more counts. This sequence joins TRBV4-1 and TRBJ1-4; 8 bases are shared with TRBD1. The CDR3 runs 15 residues. Unmatched junction bases numbered 8, after V lost 3 bases and J lost 8 bases. Germline CDR1 and CDR2: MGHRA and YSYEKL. The CDR3 protein is CASSHQDRVGEKLFF. The CDR3 coding sequence is TGCGCCAGCAGCCATCAGGACAGGGTAGGCGAAAAACTGTTTTTT.

This clonotype was seen at least ten times. The chain couples TRBV7-9 to TRBJ1-2; TRBD1 agrees at 7 bases. Germline V gene sequence: CDR1 SEHNR, CDR2 FQNEAQ (reference sequence). This CDR3 has 16 amino acids. V lost 1 base to trimming and J lost 6 bases; unmatched junction nucleotides: 11. The CDR3 DNA reads TGTGCCAGCAGCTTAGAAGTGGCAGGGGGTACGGATGGCTACACCTTC. This encodes CASSLEVAGGTDGYTF.

The table lists this clonotype with many counts. This chain joins TRBV7-8 and TRBJ1-2; the D is unclear. CDR1 and CDR2 (germline): SGHVS, FQNEAQ. The CDR3 has 13 amino acids. The V and J ends lost 3 bases and 4 bases respectively, with 9 bases between them. The CDR3 sequence: CASSFGIPYGYTF. CDR3 DNA: TGTGCCAGCAGCTTTGGGATCCCCTATGGCTACACCTTC.

This clonotype was observed at least ten times. This chain uses TRBV18 with TRBJ1-1; 7 bases map to TRBD1. The germline V gene has CDR1 KGHSH and CDR2 LQKENI. After removal of 3 bases from V and 10 bases from J, the junction contained 20 bases not matched to a gene. There are 17 residues in the CDR3. The CDR3 protein is CASSPSVEGASRTGAFF. The CDR3 DNA reads TGTGCCAGCTCACCCTCGGTGGAGGGGGCGAGCCGAACAGGAGCTTTCTTT.

Relative to its sample, this clonotype is medium-sized. The chain links TRBV3-1 to TRBJ2-1, with a tentative D call TRBD1 (6 bases). The germline V gene encodes CDR1 LGHDT and CDR2 YNNKEL (reference sequence). V was trimmed by 4 bases and J by 10 bases, leaving 23 bases between them. The CDR3 is made up of 16 amino acids. CDR3 loop: CASSPPPGTTSREQFF. CDR3 coding DNA: TGTGCCAGCAGCCCTCCCCCCGGGACAACTAGTCGCGAGCAGTTCTTC.

This clonotype was recorded many times. V gene TRBV7-8 combines with J gene TRBJ2-5; the D gene is possibly TRBD1 (6 bases). Germline V lookup: CDR1 SGHVS, CDR2 FQNEAQ. Trimming shortened V by 5 bases and J by 6 bases, and 13 bases separated the two germline ends. The CDR3 is 13 amino acids. The CDR3 sequence: CASSQRTAKTQYF. The CDR3, as DNA: TGTGCCAGCAGCCAGCGGACAGCGAAGACCCAGTACTTC.

This clonotype appeared many times. V and J are TRBV19 and TRBJ2-6; D is ambiguous. The V gene's germline CDR1 is LNHDA and CDR2 SQIVND (reference sequence). With 5 bases removed from V and 0 bases from J, the gap between germline ends came to 8 bases. The CDR3 has 15 amino acids. The CDR3 loop is CASSWGLSGANVLTF. DNA for the CDR3: TGTGCCAGTAGTTGGGGTCTCTCTGGGGCCAACGTCCTGACTTTC.